This TCR beta chain was captured by sequencing in a study of cytomegalovirus exposure and HLA in healthy donors. Broader study findings: In a later analysis, DRB1 alleles had the most associated TCRs; HLA-C alleles the fewest. Later analysis associated a missense DCLRE1C variant with TCR beta V- and J-gene trimming.

Per germline, CDR1 SGDLS and CDR2 YYNGEE. The ends were cut back, 0 bases at V and 5 bases at J, with 12 bases in the middle. The CDR3 runs 15 residues. Researchers ran the PCR with 60 Vbeta and 13 Jbeta primers. Clones were read by immunoSEQ multiplex PCR, and TCRdb kept only the in-frame ones, dropping some. The data show some 150,000 clones, about 60% seen once. This clone occurred a few times. The antigen is undetermined. Sequenced material: PBMCs. This TCR came from a woman aged 55-70 years in good health and CMV-seropositive. The chain links TRBV9 to TRBJ2-1; perhaps TRBD1 as D (5 bases). In DNA form, the CDR3 reads TGTGCCAGCAGCGTAGAGGGGTCCTCACACAATGAGCAGTTCTTC. It translates to CASSVEGSSHNEQFF.